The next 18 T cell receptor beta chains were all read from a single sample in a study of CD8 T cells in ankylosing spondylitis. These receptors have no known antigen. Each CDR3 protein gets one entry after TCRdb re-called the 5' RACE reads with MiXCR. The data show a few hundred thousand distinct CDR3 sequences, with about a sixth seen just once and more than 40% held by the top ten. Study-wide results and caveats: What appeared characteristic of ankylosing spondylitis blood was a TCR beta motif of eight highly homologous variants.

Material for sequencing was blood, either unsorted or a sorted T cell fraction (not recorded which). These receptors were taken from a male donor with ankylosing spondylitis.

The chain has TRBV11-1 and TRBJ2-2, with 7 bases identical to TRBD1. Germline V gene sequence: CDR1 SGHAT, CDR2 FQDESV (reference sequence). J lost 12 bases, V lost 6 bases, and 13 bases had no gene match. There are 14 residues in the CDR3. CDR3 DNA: TGTGCCAGCAGTGCCGGACAGGAGATTAAGAAGCTGTTTTTT. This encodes CASSAGQEIKKLFF.

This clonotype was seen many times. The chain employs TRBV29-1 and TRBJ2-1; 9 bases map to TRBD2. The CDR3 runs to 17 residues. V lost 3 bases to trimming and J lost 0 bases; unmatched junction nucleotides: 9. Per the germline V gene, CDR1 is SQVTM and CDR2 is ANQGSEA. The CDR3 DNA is TGCAGCGTTGATGGGCTAGCGGGACCCCCCTCCTACAATGAGCAGTTCTTC. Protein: CSVDGLAGPPSYNEQFF.

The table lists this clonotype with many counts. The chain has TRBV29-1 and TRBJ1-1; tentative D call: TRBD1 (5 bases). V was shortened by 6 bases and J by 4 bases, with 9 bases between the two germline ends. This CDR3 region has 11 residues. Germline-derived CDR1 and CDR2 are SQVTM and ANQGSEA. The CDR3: CSVTQGTEAFF. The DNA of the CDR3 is TGCAGCGTGACCCAGGGCACTGAAGCTTTCTTT.

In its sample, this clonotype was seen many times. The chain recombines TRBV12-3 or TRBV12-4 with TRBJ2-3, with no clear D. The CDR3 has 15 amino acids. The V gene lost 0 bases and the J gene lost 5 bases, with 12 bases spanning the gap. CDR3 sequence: CASSLAHSMEDTQYF. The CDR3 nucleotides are TGTGCCAGCAGTTTAGCGCATAGCATGGAAGATACGCAGTATTTT.

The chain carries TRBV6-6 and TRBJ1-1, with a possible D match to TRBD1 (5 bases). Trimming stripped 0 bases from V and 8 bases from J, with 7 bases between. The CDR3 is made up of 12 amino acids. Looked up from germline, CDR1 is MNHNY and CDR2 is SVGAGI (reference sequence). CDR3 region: CASSYSGPEAFF. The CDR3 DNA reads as TGTGCCAGCAGTTACTCGGGACCCGAAGCTTTCTTT.

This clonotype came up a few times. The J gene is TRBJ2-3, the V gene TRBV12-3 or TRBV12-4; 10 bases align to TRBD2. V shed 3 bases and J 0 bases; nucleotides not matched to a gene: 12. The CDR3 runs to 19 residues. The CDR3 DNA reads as TGTGCCAGCAGTTTTAGAGCGGGGGGGCTTTTGGGTAGCACAGATACGCAGTATTTT. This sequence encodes CASSFRAGGLLGSTDTQYF.

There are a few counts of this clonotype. CDR3 sequence reads: CAHSGGSYEQYF. CDR3 DNA sequence: TGTGCCCATTCGGGGGGCTCCTACGAGCAGTACTTC. This chain uses TRBV10-3 with TRBJ2-7; 7 bases line up with TRBD2. Germline values: CDR1 ENHRY, CDR2 SYGVKD. V lost 11 bases to trimming and J lost 0 bases; unmatched junction nucleotides: 4. The CDR3 sequence is 12 residues long.

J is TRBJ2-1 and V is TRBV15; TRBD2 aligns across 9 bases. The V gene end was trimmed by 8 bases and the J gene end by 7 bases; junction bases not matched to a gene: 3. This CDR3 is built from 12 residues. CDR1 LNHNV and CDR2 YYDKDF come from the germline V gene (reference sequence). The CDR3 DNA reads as TGTGCCACCTCGACTAGCGGAAATGAGCAGTTCTTC. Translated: CATSTSGNEQFF.

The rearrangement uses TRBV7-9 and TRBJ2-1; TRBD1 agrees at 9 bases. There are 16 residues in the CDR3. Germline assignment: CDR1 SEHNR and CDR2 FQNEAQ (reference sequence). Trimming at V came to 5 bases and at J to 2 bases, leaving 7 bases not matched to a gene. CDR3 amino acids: CASSETGTGTYNEQFF. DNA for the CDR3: TGTGCCAGCAGCGAGACCGGGACAGGGACCTACAATGAGCAGTTCTTC.

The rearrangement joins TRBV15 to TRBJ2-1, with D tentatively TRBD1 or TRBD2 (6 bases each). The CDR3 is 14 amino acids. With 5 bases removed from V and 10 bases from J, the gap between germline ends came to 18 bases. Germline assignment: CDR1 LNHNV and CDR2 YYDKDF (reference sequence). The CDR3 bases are TGTGCCACCAGCTTTCCGGGGGCTTCTGGGGAGCAGTTCTTC. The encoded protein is CATSFPGASGEQFF.

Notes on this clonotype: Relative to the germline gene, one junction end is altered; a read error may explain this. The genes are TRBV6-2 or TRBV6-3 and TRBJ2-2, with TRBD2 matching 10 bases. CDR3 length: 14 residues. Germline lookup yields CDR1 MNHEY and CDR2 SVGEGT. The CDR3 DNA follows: TGTGCCCACAGGGGACTAGCGAAGACCGGGGAGCTGTTTTTT. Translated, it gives CAHRGLAKTGELFF.

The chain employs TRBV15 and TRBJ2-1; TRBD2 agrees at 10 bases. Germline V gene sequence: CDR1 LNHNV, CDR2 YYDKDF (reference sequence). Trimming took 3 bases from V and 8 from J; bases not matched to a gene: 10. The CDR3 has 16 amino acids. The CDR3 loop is CATSSFPGLAMDEQFF. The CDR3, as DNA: TGTGCCACCAGCAGCTTCCCGGGACTAGCGATGGATGAGCAGTTCTTC.

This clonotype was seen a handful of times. This chain's CDR3 is CASSQDRQYNEQFF. The CDR3, as DNA: TGCGCCAGCAGCCAAGATCGCCAATACAATGAGCAGTTCTTC. The rearrangement uses TRBV4-1 and TRBJ2-1, with D uncertain. V lost 0 bases and J lost 4, with 7 bases in between. The CDR3 covers 14 residues. Germline loops: CDR1 MGHRA, CDR2 YSYEKL.

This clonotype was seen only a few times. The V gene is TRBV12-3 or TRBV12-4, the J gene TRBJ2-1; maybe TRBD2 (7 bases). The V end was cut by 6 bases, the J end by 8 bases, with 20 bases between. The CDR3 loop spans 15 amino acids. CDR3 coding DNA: TGTGCCAGCAGAATCGGGGGCGGGAGCGGGCATGAGCAGTTCTTC. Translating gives CASRIGGGSGHEQFF.

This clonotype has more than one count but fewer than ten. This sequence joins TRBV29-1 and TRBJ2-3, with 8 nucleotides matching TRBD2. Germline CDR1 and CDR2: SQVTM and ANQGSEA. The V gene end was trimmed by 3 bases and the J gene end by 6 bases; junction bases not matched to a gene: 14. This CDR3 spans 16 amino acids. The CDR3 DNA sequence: TGCAGCGTTGACCTCCCTACGGGAGGGCCGTTGGATACGCAGTATTTT. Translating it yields CSVDLPTGGPLDTQYF.

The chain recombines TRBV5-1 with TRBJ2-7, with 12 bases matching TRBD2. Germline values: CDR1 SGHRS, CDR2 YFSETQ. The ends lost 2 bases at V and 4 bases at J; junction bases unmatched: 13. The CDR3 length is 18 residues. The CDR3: CASSFGLAGYGGQYEQYF. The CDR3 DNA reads TGCGCCAGCAGCTTCGGACTAGCGGGATATGGGGGACAATACGAGCAGTACTTC.

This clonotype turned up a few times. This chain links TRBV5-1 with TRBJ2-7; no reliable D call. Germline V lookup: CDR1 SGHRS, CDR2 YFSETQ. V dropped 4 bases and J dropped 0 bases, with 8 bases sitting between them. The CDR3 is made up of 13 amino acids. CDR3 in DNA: TGCGCCAGCAGCCTTACGGTCTCCTACGAGCAGTACTTC. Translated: CASSLTVSYEQYF.

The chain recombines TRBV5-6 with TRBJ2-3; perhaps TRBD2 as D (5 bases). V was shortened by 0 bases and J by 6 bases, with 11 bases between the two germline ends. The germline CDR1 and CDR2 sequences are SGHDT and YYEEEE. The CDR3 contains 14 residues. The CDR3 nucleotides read TGTGCCAGCAGCTTGGTGGGAGATGGTGATACGCAGTATTTT. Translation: CASSLVGDGDTQYF.